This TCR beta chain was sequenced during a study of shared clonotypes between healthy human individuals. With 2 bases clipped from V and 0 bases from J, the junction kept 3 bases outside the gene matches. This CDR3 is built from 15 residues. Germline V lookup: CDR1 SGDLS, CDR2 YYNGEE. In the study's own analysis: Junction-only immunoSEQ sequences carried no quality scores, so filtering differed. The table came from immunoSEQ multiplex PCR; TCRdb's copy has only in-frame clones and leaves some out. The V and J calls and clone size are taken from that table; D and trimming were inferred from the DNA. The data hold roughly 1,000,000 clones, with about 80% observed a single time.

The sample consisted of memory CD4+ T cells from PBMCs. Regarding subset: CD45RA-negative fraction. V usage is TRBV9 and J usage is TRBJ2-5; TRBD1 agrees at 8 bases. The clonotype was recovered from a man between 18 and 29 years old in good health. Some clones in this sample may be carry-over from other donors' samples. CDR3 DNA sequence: TGTGCCAGCAGCGTTTCGACAGGGGACCAAGAGACCCAGTACTTC. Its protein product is CASSVSTGDQETQYF.